This T cell receptor (beta chain) is from a study of T cells of healthy individuals. The CDR3 loop spans 16 amino acids. Trimming cost V 6 bases and J 3 bases, with 21 bases left between them. Germline V gene sequence: CDR1 DFQATT, CDR2 SNEGSKA (reference sequence). Via MiXCR, TCRdb re-called the 5' RACE reads, giving one row per CDR3 protein. The data contain more than 85,000 distinct CDR3 sequences, 17% of them singletons. This chain connects TRBV20-1 to TRBJ2-1; D tentatively fits TRBD1 or TRBD2 (5 bases each). This TCR derives from a human donor in good health. The CDR3 sequence is CSAPLPPGTDYNEQFF. In DNA form, the CDR3 reads TGCAGTGCCCCGCTCCCCCCGGGGACGGACTACAATGAGCAGTTCTTC.